This entry concerns a single T cell receptor beta chain. This specimen belongs to a study of blood T cells in healthy people across ages. Primers used in a second PCR of roughly 6 to 12 cycles were a sample-barcoded 5' primer and a J-beta primer mix. Each CDR3 protein gets one entry after TCRdb re-called the 5' RACE reads with MiXCR. This table holds 790,000 or so distinct CDR3 sequences, 46% found once. There are 15 residues in the CDR3. The V end lost 2 bases, the J end lost 2 bases, and 12 bases lay between the germline ends. Germline CDR1 and CDR2: SGHRS and YFSETQ. This TCR was recovered from a man at least 80 years old in good health. This chain links TRBV5-1 with TRBJ2-3; TRBD2 is a possible D gene (7 bases). Material: blood. This CDR3 is CASSFLGGPTDTQYF. The CDR3 nucleotides read TGCGCCAGCAGCTTCCTCGGGGGGCCCACAGATACGCAGTATTTT.